The clone carrying this TCR beta chain is medium-sized. What it recognizes is unknown. This sample is drawn from a study of T cells in tumors after PD-1 blockade. Study context: During anti-PD-1 treatment, some patients continued daily vismodegib 150 mg. Overall study results and limits: Peripheral recruitment is suggested, as some novel exhausted tumor clones were in pre-treatment blood.

The data were produced by immunoSEQ multiplex PCR, yet TCRdb's version contains in-frame clones alone and is incomplete. In the table there are about 20,000 clones, roughly 80% of which are singletons. Tumor or blood genomic DNA was sequenced, with inputs of roughly 600 ng to 6,004 ng. From germline, CDR1 is MDHEN and CDR2 SYDVKM. This CDR3 comprises 13 residues. V lost 5 bases and J lost 4, with 11 bases in between. The sequence came from a human donor with advanced basal cell or squamous cell carcinoma (not recorded which). V usage is TRBV28 and J usage is TRBJ2-5; the D is unclear. The sample in question was PBMCs, obtained after anti-PD-1 therapy. The CDR3 region has the DNA TGTGCCAGCAGTCCCGGGTTAATAGAGACCCAGTACTTC. As protein: CASSPGLIETQYF.